These 12 T cell receptor beta chains were all obtained from the same sample, sequenced in a study of tumor and adjacent non-tumor tissue in lung cancer. The template was RNA from unsorted bulk tissue. Distant lung tissue was collected more than 3 cm away from the tumor edge. The library came from three nested PCR rounds adapted from ARM-PCR protocols. TCRdb passed the multiplex PCR reads through MiXCR, listing each CDR3 protein once. The sample lists 60,000 to 100,000 distinct CDR3 sequences; over 65% were seen once. Input material: distant non-tumor lung tissue. All receptors come from a man aged 65 to 79 with non-small cell lung cancer.

This chain uses TRBV2 with TRBJ1-1; a weak D match, TRBD1 (6 bases). The length of the CDR3 is 14 residues. The V end lost 9 bases, the J end lost 8 bases, and 22 bases lay between the germline ends. Germline CDR1 and CDR2: SNHLY and FYNNEI. DNA of the CDR3: TGTGCCAGTGATAGGGGGTTAGCCCTGGAGGAAGCTTTCTTT. This sequence encodes CASDRGLALEEAFF.

About this clonotype: The junction departs from the called germline gene at one end, perhaps through a read error. The chain has TRBV29-1 and TRBJ2-1; D not resolved. CDR1 and CDR2 (germline): SQVTM, ANQGSEA. CDR3 length equals 12 residues. In DNA form, the CDR3 reads TGCAGAGTTGGCGTTGTGGGCATCGAGCAGATCTTC. Its translation: CRVGVVGIEQIF.

In regard to this clonotype: A read error may account for a junction end that differs from germline. J is TRBJ2-5 and V is TRBV11-3; 11 bases map to TRBD1. The length of the CDR3 is 15 residues. CDR1 and CDR2 from the germline V gene are SGHNT and YENEEA. CDR3 loop: CASRQGQGAHVTQYF. The CDR3 DNA sequence: TGTGCCAGCAGGCAAGGACAGGGGGCACACGTAACCCAGTATTTC.

In the case of this clonotype: A read error may account for a junction end that differs from germline. J is TRBJ1-5 and V is TRBV28; D not certain. The germline CDR1 and CDR2 sequences are MDHEN and SYDVKM. The CDR3 consists of 15 residues. CDR3 DNA sequence: TGTGACAGCAGTCCCTCGATGGGCGGCAATCAGCCCCAGCATTTT. This encodes CDSSPSMGGNQPQHF.

Comments on this clonotype: The junction shows a germline mismatch at one end, possibly a read error. As DNA, the CDR3 is TGTGCCAGCAACTTAGGGACATCAGATAAACATTTATTT. It codes for CASNLGTSDKHLF. This chain joins TRBV11-2 and TRBJ1-1, with D possibly being TRBD1 (6 bases). Germline loops: CDR1 SGHAT, CDR2 FQNNGV. This CDR3 spans 13 amino acids.

Comment on this clonotype: This may arise from a read error, as a much more abundant clone is one base away. The genes are TRBV25-1 and TRBJ2-1; 8 bases line up with TRBD1. Germline V gives CDR1 MGHDK, CDR2 SYGVNS. Trimming cost V 3 bases and J 6 bases; bases outside gene matches: 7. The CDR3 totals 15 residues. CDR3 sequence reads: CASSDRQGACNEQFF. The CDR3 region has the DNA TGTGCCAGCAGTGATCGGCAGGGGGCCTGCAATGAGCAGTTCTTC.

The CDR3 reads CASSLSRGLYNEQFF. CDR3 in DNA: TGTGCCAGTAGTCTCAGCAGGGGGCTATACAATGAGCAGTTCTTC. V is TRBV12-3 or TRBV12-4 and J is TRBJ2-1; TRBD1 matches 8 bases. Trimming at V came to 9 bases and at J to 4 bases, leaving 11 bases not matched to a gene. The CDR3 runs to 15 residues.

About this clonotype: The CDR3 does not close with the conserved phenylalanine or tryptophan, likely indicating a read error. The gene calls are TRBV28 and TRBJ2-7; maybe TRBD2 (5 bases). V lost 10 bases, J lost 3 bases, and 16 bases lay in between. The CDR3 extends over 13 amino acids. Germline CDR1 reads MDHEN; CDR2 reads SYDVKM. CDR3 in DNA: TGTGCCATCGCGGGCAGGTACTACTACGAGCAGTACTAC. It codes for CAIAGRYYYEQYY.

On this clonotype itself: The CDR3 does not end in the conserved phenylalanine or tryptophan, so this is likely a read error. The rearrangement links TRBV11-1 to TRBJ2-1; a possible D gene is TRBD2 (6 bases). The germline gives CDR1 SGHAT, CDR2 FQDESV (reference sequence). The CDR3 is made up of 13 amino acids. CDR3 sequence reads: CANSSGVGNEQFL. The CDR3 nucleotides read TGTGCCAACAGCTCGGGAGTTGGCAATGAGCAGTTCCTC.

About this clonotype itself: One end of the junction is discordant with germline, which a read error may explain. Here the CDR3 DNA reads TGTGCCAACAGCCCCAGAGGACGTGGCCTGAGCTATGCCTACACCTTC. Amino acids: CANSPRGRGLSYAYTF. The rearrangement uses TRBV12-3 or TRBV12-4 and TRBJ1-2; no definite D call. The CDR3 consists of 16 residues.

Worth noting for this clonotype: A much larger clone lies one base from this, so it may be a read error. The rearrangement links TRBV10-2 to TRBJ2-3; tentatively, D is TRBD1 or TRBD2 (6 bases each). This CDR3 has 14 residues. Trimming pared 4 bases from V and 1 base from J, leaving 9 bases between. Germline-derived CDR1 and CDR2 are WSHSY and SAAADI. The CDR3 reads CASSARGRTDTQYF. Here the CDR3 DNA reads TGCGCCAGCAGTGCTCGGGGGCGCACAGATACGCAGTATTTT.

There are a few counts of this clonotype. A read error is possible here, since a much larger clone lies one base away. This sequence joins TRBV6-5 and TRBJ2-3; 9 nucleotides align to TRBD2. The CDR3 runs to 16 residues. Losses at the gene ends were 4 bases for V and 2 bases for J; bases not matched to a gene: 7. Germline assignment: CDR1 MNHEY and CDR2 SVGAGI. The CDR3 coding sequence is TGTGCCAGCAGTTCTCGAGCGGGGGGAGACACAGATACGCAGTATTTT. It specifies CASSSRAGGDTDTQYF.